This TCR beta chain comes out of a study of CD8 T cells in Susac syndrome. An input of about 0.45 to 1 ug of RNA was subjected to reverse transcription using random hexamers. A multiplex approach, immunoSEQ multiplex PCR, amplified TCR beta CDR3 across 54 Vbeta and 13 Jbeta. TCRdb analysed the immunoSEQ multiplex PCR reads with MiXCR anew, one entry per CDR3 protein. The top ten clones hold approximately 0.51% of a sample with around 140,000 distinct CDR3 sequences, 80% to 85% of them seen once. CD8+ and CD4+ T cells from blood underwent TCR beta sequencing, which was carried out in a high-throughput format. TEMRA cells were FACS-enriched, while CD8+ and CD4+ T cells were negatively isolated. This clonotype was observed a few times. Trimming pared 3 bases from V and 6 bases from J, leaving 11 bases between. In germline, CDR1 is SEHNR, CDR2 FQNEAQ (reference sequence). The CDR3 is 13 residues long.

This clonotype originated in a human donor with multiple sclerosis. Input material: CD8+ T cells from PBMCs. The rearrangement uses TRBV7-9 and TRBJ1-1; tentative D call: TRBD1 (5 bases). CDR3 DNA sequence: TGTGCCAGCAGCTTTGGGGGGAGTCCTGAAGCTTTCTTT. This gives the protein CASSFGGSPEAFF.